The sample holds a few counts of the clone carrying this T cell receptor (beta chain). Its antigen is unknown. This sample was included in a study of cytomegalovirus exposure and HLA in healthy donors. Broader study findings: Per a later analysis, HLA-associated TCR beta chains showed more clonal expansion than other, equally common TCR beta chains. CMV serostatus was the only immune exposure information that was available. Most CMV-associated TCR beta chains were later found to appear HLA-restricted. Presence/absence analyses rested on an assumption that sequencing depth was roughly uniform across donors.

PCR used 60 Vbeta primers and 13 Jbeta primers. The repertoire was sequenced with immunoSEQ multiplex PCR; TCRdb's copy has only in-frame clones and lacks some. Of 150,000 to 200,000 clones listed, more than 60% are singletons. With V trimmed by 5 bases and J by 2 bases, 7 bases remained unmatched. CDR1 LNHDA and CDR2 SQIVND come from the germline V gene (reference sequence). This CDR3 spans 15 amino acids. The receptor's source is a woman aged 40 to 50 in good health and CMV-seropositive. Sequences were obtained from PBMCs. The gene calls are TRBV19 and TRBJ2-7; the match to TRBD1 covers 9 bases. CDR3 loop: CASSAGQGLTYEQYF. The CDR3 DNA reads as TGTGCCAGTAGTGCGGGACAGGGCCTTACCTACGAGCAGTACTTC.